Listed here are 9 T cell receptor beta chains from one sample, sequenced in a study of lung T cells in sarcoidosis with Löfgren's syndrome. A single record per CDR3 protein comes from TCRdb applying MiXCR to the reads. Of under 25,000 distinct CDR3 sequences in the sample, approximately 22% were seen once. The specimen sequenced was CD4+ T cells from bronchoalveolar lavage. The receptors stem from a human donor with sarcoidosis (Löfgren's syndrome or another form), or a control subject (not recorded which).

The CDR3 sequence is CASPLDRERDQPQHF. Here the CDR3 DNA reads TGTGCCAGCCCGTTGGACAGGGAAAGGGATCAGCCCCAGCATTTT. V usage is TRBV19 and J usage is TRBJ1-5; TRBD1 matches at 8 bases. V lost 9 bases and J lost 5; bases outside the gene matches: 12. Germline loops: CDR1 LNHDA, CDR2 SQIVND (reference sequence). This CDR3 has 15 amino acids.

This clonotype was seen only once. A single base separates this from a much larger clone, so it may be a read error. Lacking the conserved final phenylalanine or tryptophan, this CDR3 likely reflects a read error. This chain joins TRBV7-9 and TRBJ2-7, with D tentatively TRBD2 (5 bases). CDR3 length: 13 residues. V lost 4 bases and J lost 3, with 10 bases in between. The V gene's germline CDR1 is SEHNR and CDR2 FQNEAQ (reference sequence). CDR3 amino acids: CASSSRGSYEQYL. CDR3 nucleotide sequence: TGTGCCAGCAGCTCGCGAGGGAGCTACGAGCAGTACCTC.

This clonotype was detected ten times or more. For the CDR3, the DNA is TGCAGTGCTAGAGATTTCAGGAACACTGAAGCTTTCTTT. It specifies CSARDFRNTEAFF. The chain is built from TRBV20-1 and TRBJ1-1, with unresolved D. Trimming removed 0 bases at V and 1 base at J, with 6 bases between. This CDR3 has 13 residues. Germline-derived CDR1 and CDR2 are DFQATT and SNEGSKA (reference sequence).

V is TRBV13 and J is TRBJ1-5; D not certain. Trimming took 5 bases from V and 4 from J, leaving 12 bases between them. Germline lookup yields CDR1 PRHDT and CDR2 FYEKMQ (reference sequence). The CDR3 has 14 amino acids. The CDR3 coding sequence is TGTGCCAGCAGCCTAAGGGCAGCTAATCAGCCCCAGCATTTT. Its translation is CASSLRAANQPQHF.

The chain joins TRBV29-1 to TRBJ2-1; 8 bases are a match to TRBD1. V was pared by 7 bases and J by 8 bases, with 13 bases of the junction left unmatched. CDR1 and CDR2 (germline): SQVTM, ANQGSEA. The CDR3 covers 14 residues. The CDR3 DNA sequence: TGCAGCGGCAAGGATCGGACAGGGTCCGATGAGCAGTTCTTC. Its translation: CSGKDRTGSDEQFF.

The V and J genes are TRBV30 and TRBJ2-7; D unclear. The germline gives CDR1 GTSNPN, CDR2 SVGIG (reference sequence). The CDR3 covers 11 residues. V dropped 2 bases and J dropped 3 bases, with 5 bases sitting between them. CDR3 bases: TGTGCCTGGAGTCTTAACTACGAGCAGTACTTC. Amino acid sequence: CAWSLNYEQYF.

At least ten counts were recorded for this clonotype. CDR3 DNA: TGTGCCAGCAGACAGGGACCGACAGCTGAAGCTTTCTTT. It codes for CASRQGPTAEAFF. The V gene is TRBV12-3 or TRBV12-4, the J gene TRBJ1-1; tentatively, D is TRBD1 (6 bases). This CDR3 comprises 13 residues. V lost 6 bases and J 6 bases, leaving 14 bases between the germline ends.

The V gene is TRBV10-3, the J gene TRBJ2-1; TRBD2 matches at 11 bases. V dropped 6 bases and J dropped 8; count of bases not matched to a gene: 6. The CDR3 is made up of 14 amino acids. Looked up from germline, CDR1 is ENHRY and CDR2 is SYGVKD. The CDR3 loop is CAISSTSGRDEQFF. The DNA of the CDR3 is TGTGCCATCAGCTCTACTAGCGGGAGAGATGAGCAGTTCTTC.

This clonotype was seen only a few times. The chain couples TRBV19 to TRBJ2-6; D is possibly TRBD1 or TRBD2 (5 bases each). Germline V gene data show CDR1 as LNHDA and CDR2 as SQIVND (reference sequence). The ends were cut back, 7 bases at V and 4 bases at J, with 17 bases in the middle. The CDR3 contains 16 residues. The CDR3 region is CASTSPGRGGANVLTF. The DNA of the CDR3 is TGTGCCAGTACTTCCCCGGGACGGGGCGGGGCCAACGTCCTGACTTTC.